This note documents a single T cell receptor beta chain sequence. The sample belongs to a study of blood T cell repertoires in COVID-19. Measured with immunoSEQ multiplex PCR; TCRdb has only the in-frame clones, and not every one. The data show about 230,000 clones, around 84% seen once. Germline CDR1 reads ENHRY; CDR2 reads SYGVKD. The V and J ends lost 4 bases and 3 bases respectively, with 9 bases between them. This CDR3 region has 13 residues. Sequencing was carried out using peripheral blood. The genes are TRBV10-3 and TRBJ1-1; D is possibly TRBD1 (5 bases). The TCR was taken from a woman aged 40-49 years who had recovered from COVID-19. The CDR3 spells CAISGTQDTEAFF. The DNA for the CDR3 is TGTGCCATCAGTGGAACACAGGACACTGAAGCTTTCTTT.